This T cell receptor (beta chain) was profiled in a study of cytomegalovirus exposure and HLA in healthy donors. Comment on this clone: The antigen remains undetermined.

In the PCR, 60 Vbeta and 13 Jbeta primers were used. The repertoire was sequenced with immunoSEQ multiplex PCR; TCRdb's copy has only in-frame clones and lacks some. The data contain 120,000 or so clones, 10% of them singletons. V dropped 7 bases and J dropped 7 bases, with 11 bases sitting between them. Germline loops: CDR1 LNHDA, CDR2 SQIVND (reference sequence). There are 12 residues in the CDR3. Points from the study as a whole: Several V segments, TRBV6-2 and TRBV6-3 among them, could not be told apart and were dropped.

This TCR came from a woman aged 18-29 years in good health and CMV-seropositive. The rearrangement links TRBV19 to TRBJ1-5; D not certain. Material: PBMCs. The CDR3 nucleotides read TGTGCCAGTATGAGCAGAGGGCAGCCCCAGCATTTT. Encoded protein: CASMSRGQPQHF.